These 8 T cell receptor beta chains were sequenced from one sample in a study of vaccination and CD4 T cells after COVID-19. Treatment: approximately 9-day PBMC culture with coronavirus spike peptide pools or control peptides (ViraFEST assay). Researchers used the Oncomine TCR Beta short-read assay to sequence DNA from cultured CD4+ T cells. TCRdb processed the PCR reads anew with MiXCR; each CDR3 protein has one entry. The sample lists over 10,000 distinct CDR3 sequences, over 40% occurring once. No antigens are known for them. Sequencing was performed on CD4+ T cells from blood, cultured in vitro. Receptor source: a human donor who had recovered from COVID-19.

The chain uses TRBV11-3 and TRBJ1-2; D remains ambiguous. The CDR3 totals 12 residues. The ends were cut back, 5 bases at V and 6 bases at J, with 10 bases in the middle. CDR1 and CDR2 (germline): SGHNT, YENEEA. The CDR3 loop is CASSLNRDGYTF. As DNA, the CDR3 is TGTGCCAGCAGCCTAAATAGGGATGGCTACACCTTC.

The chain is built from TRBV6-2 or TRBV6-3 and TRBJ1-5; D may be TRBD1 (6 bases). This CDR3 spans 15 amino acids. V was shortened by 5 bases and J by 0 bases, with 11 bases between the two germline ends. Germline CDR1 and CDR2: MNHEY and SVGEGT. In DNA form, the CDR3 reads TGTGCCAGCAGTCAAGGGACAATTAGCAATCAGCCCCAGCATTTT. Translated, it gives CASSQGTISNQPQHF.

This clonotype occurred a few times. The CDR3 loop is CATKQGNLRSPLHF. The CDR3 DNA reads TGCGCCACCAAGCAGGGGAATTTGCGGTCACCCCTCCACTTT. The gene calls are TRBV10-2 and TRBJ1-6; TRBD1 might be the D (6 bases). This CDR3 is built from 14 residues. V was shortened by 10 bases and J by 10 bases, with 20 bases between the two germline ends. The germline gives CDR1 WSHSY, CDR2 SAAADI.

V usage is TRBV6-1 and J usage is TRBJ1-1; perhaps TRBD1 as D (5 bases). The CDR3 totals 13 residues. The V end lost 8 bases, the J end lost 3 bases, and 13 bases lay between the germline ends. Germline V gene sequence: CDR1 MNHNS, CDR2 SASEGT. The DNA of the CDR3 is TGTGCCAGCTGCAGCAGGGTGGACACTGAAGCTTTCTTT. Its protein product is CASCSRVDTEAFF.

This rearrangement joins TRBV6-1 to TRBJ1-2; 8 nucleotides agree with TRBD1. The CDR3 is 13 amino acids. Germline CDR1 is MNHNS and CDR2 is SASEGT. V was clipped by 7 bases and J by 4 bases; unmatched bases: 5. CDR3: CASKRQGTYGYTF. CDR3 DNA sequence: TGTGCCAGCAAGCGACAGGGGACCTATGGCTACACCTTC.

The rearrangement joins TRBV20-1 to TRBJ1-1; D not certain. Germline lookup yields CDR1 DFQATT and CDR2 SNEGSKA (reference sequence). This CDR3 is built from 14 residues. The V end lost 2 bases, the J end lost 0 bases, and 10 bases lay between the germline ends. The CDR3 sequence: CSARKGSMNTEAFF. The CDR3 coding sequence is TGCAGTGCTAGAAAGGGCAGTATGAACACTGAAGCTTTCTTT.

V usage is TRBV5-1 and J usage is TRBJ1-1, with D uncertain. Germline V gene lookup returns CDR1 SGHRS and CDR2 YFSETQ. This CDR3 is built from 15 residues. V lost 1 base and J lost 0, with 10 bases in between. The CDR3 DNA reads as TGCGCCAGCAGCTTGCGATCCGCCATGAACACTGAAGCTTTCTTT. Its protein product is CASSLRSAMNTEAFF.

This clonotype was found a few times. This rearrangement joins TRBV10-3 to TRBJ1-2; D is unclear. CDR1 is ENHRY and CDR2 is SYGVKD in the germline V gene. The length of the CDR3 is 14 residues. Trimming took off 1 base at V and 3 bases at J, with 9 bases between the two ends. The CDR3 sequence is CAISELAGYYGYTF. The CDR3 DNA reads as TGTGCCATCAGTGAGTTGGCAGGTTACTATGGCTACACCTTC.